These 8 T cell receptor beta chains were sequenced from one sample in a study of early T cells in non-severe SARS-CoV-2 infection. TCRdb redid the calling of the 5' RACE reads with MiXCR, one entry per CDR3 protein. The table lists roughly 35,000 distinct CDR3 sequences, roughly 5.6% of them singletons, with approximately 30% in the top ten. Sequencing used whole blood. Source of these receptors: an adult who was a healthcare worker with PCR-confirmed SARS-CoV-2 infection or an uninfected control (not recorded which).

This chain uses TRBV5-1 with TRBJ2-1; 9 bases match TRBD1. V was clipped by 7 bases and J by 5 bases; unmatched bases: 4. Germline V gene data show CDR1 as SGHRS and CDR2 as YFSETQ. CDR3 size: 13 residues. The CDR3 loop reads CASRDRANNEQFF. CDR3 coding DNA: TGCGCCAGCCGGGACAGGGCGAACAATGAGCAGTTCTTC.

This clonotype was seen many times. The chain couples TRBV20-1 to TRBJ2-3, with TRBD2 as a possible D gene (6 bases). Trimming pared 3 bases from V and 0 bases from J, leaving 13 bases between. The CDR3 length is 15 residues. Germline CDR1 is DFQATT and CDR2 is SNEGSKA (reference sequence). The CDR3 loop reads CSASNWGDSTDTQYF. CDR3 DNA sequence: TGCAGTGCTAGTAATTGGGGGGATAGCACAGATACGCAGTATTTT.

Many counts were recorded for this clonotype. The CDR3 here is CASTKSIGLAAQYF. In nucleotides, the CDR3 is TGTGCCAGTACAAAGTCCATAGGACTAGCGGCGCAGTATTTT. This rearrangement joins TRBV19 to TRBJ2-3; 10 bases line up with TRBD2. The V segment lost 7 bases and the J segment 10 bases; nucleotides outside the gene matches: 11. Germline V lookup: CDR1 LNHDA, CDR2 SQIVND (reference sequence). The CDR3 loop spans 14 amino acids.

This clonotype was detected ten times or more. V usage is TRBV12-3 or TRBV12-4 and J usage is TRBJ2-6, with D perhaps matching TRBD1 (6 bases). V shed 2 bases and J shed 0 bases, with 14 bases lying between them. The CDR3 spans 18 residues. Here the CDR3 DNA reads TGTGCCAGCAGTTTATTGCTGGGGACAACCTCTGGGGCCAACGTCCTGACTTTC. It translates to CASSLLLGTTSGANVLTF.

This clonotype was counted ten times or more. The rearrangement links TRBV19 to TRBJ2-7; D remains unclear. CDR3 length: 14 residues. CDR1 and CDR2 (germline): LNHDA, SQIVND (reference sequence). Trimming removed 7 bases at V and 0 bases at J, with 13 bases between. The CDR3 spells CASKVRDNSYEQYF. The CDR3 DNA reads as TGTGCCAGTAAGGTCCGCGACAACTCCTACGAGCAGTACTTC.

This clonotype has ten or more counts. This chain joins TRBV24-1 and TRBJ2-1, with a tentative D call TRBD2 (5 bases). Germline V CDR1 and CDR2: KGHDR, SFDVKD. This CDR3 has 15 amino acids. Trimming removed 1 base at V and 6 bases at J, with 12 bases between. CDR3 in amino acids: CATSDFWLAGNEQFF. The CDR3 DNA reads TGTGCCACCAGTGATTTTTGGCTAGCTGGCAATGAGCAGTTCTTC.

For the CDR3, the DNA is TGCAGTGCTAGAGCGACTAGCGGGAGGGCCCTTGGGGAGCAGTACTTC. This codes for CSARATSGRALGEQYF. The V call is TRBV20-1, the J call TRBJ2-7, with 14 bases identical to TRBD2. CDR1 and CDR2 from the germline V gene are DFQATT and SNEGSKA (reference sequence). The CDR3 runs 16 residues. V lost 1 base, J lost 7 bases, and 9 bases stayed unmatched.

This chain connects TRBV11-2 to TRBJ2-3, with no clear D. The V end lost 1 base, the J end lost 2 bases, and 10 bases lay between the germline ends. The V gene's germline CDR1 is SGHAT and CDR2 FQNNGV. This CDR3 comprises 15 residues. CDR3 bases: TGTGCCAGCAGCTTAGGGGCCAGATCCACAGATACGCAGTATTTT. Translated, it gives CASSLGARSTDTQYF.